Listed below are T cell receptor beta chains from one sample, sequenced in a study of identical twins. TCRdb re-called the 5' RACE reads through MiXCR, storing one row per CDR3 protein. The table has 250,000 or so distinct CDR3 sequences, roughly 8.7% seen once. These sequences were also reported in another study, on yellow fever vaccine responses in identical twins.

Sequencing was carried out using CD8+ T cells sorted from blood. The receptor source for this set is a woman in her late teens or twenties in good health. Each CDR3 is given with its conserved first and last residue. Fields, in order: CDR3 length, clone size, V gene, J gene, D gene, CDR3 protein, CDR3 DNA. The D gene is left open where the match is weak. Clone size is given for some rows only: seen once, a few or many times, or a class if the clone is expanded.

cdr3_length: 15
clone_size: few
v_call: TRBV14
j_call: TRBJ1-2
d_call: -
cdr3_aa: CASSQVPGSPYGYTF
cdr3_nt: TGTGCCAGCAGCCAAGTACCGGGATCTCCCTATGGCTACACCTTC

cdr3_length: 14
clone_size: few
v_call: TRBV3-1
j_call: TRBJ2-7
d_call: -
cdr3_aa: CASSQDEGDYEQYF
cdr3_nt: TGTGCCAGCAGCCAAGATGAGGGGGACTACGAGCAGTACTTC

cdr3_length: 14
clone_size: many
v_call: TRBV12-3/TRBV12-4
j_call: TRBJ2-7
d_call: -
cdr3_aa: CASSLGGGSYEQYF
cdr3_nt: TGTGCCAGCAGTTTAGGGGGCGGATCCTACGAGCAGTACTTC

cdr3_length: 13
clone_size: -
v_call: TRBV19
j_call: TRBJ2-3
d_call: -
cdr3_aa: CASSIVDTDTQYF
cdr3_nt: TGTGCCAGTAGCATTGTTGACACAGATACGCAGTATTTT

cdr3_length: 15
clone_size: -
v_call: TRBV12-3/TRBV12-4
j_call: TRBJ1-2
d_call: -
cdr3_aa: CASRYIQGDSYGYTF
cdr3_nt: TGTGCCAGCAGGTATATCCAGGGAGACTCCTATGGCTACACCTTC

cdr3_length: 12
clone_size: few
v_call: TRBV24-1
j_call: TRBJ1-2
d_call: -
cdr3_aa: CATSDLQGFSTF
cdr3_nt: TGTGCCACCAGTGATTTGCAGGGATTTAGTACCTTC

cdr3_length: 13
clone_size: many
v_call: TRBV12-3/TRBV12-4
j_call: TRBJ2-3
d_call: -
cdr3_aa: CASRDSEADTQYF
cdr3_nt: TGTGCCAGCCGGGACTCCGAGGCAGATACGCAGTATTTT

cdr3_length: 18
clone_size: many
v_call: TRBV14
j_call: TRBJ2-3
d_call: TRBD2
cdr3_aa: CASSAGPLAGVGTDTQYF
cdr3_nt: TGTGCCAGCAGCGCCGGTCCACTAGCGGGAGTCGGCACAGATACGCAGTATTTT

cdr3_length: 16
clone_size: few
v_call: TRBV7-9
j_call: TRBJ2-1
d_call: TRBD2
cdr3_aa: CASSLVFGGAGNEQFF
cdr3_nt: TGTGCCAGCAGCTTAGTTTTCGGGGGGGCCGGCAATGAGCAGTTCTTC

cdr3_length: 15
clone_size: few
v_call: TRBV2
j_call: TRBJ2-1
d_call: -
cdr3_aa: CASSEASMPNNEQFF
cdr3_nt: TGTGCCAGCAGTGAGGCCAGCATGCCCAACAATGAGCAGTTCTTC

cdr3_length: 15
clone_size: few
v_call: TRBV27
j_call: TRBJ2-1
d_call: -
cdr3_aa: CASRLNLAVNNEQFF
cdr3_nt: TGTGCCAGCAGGCTGAACCTGGCCGTGAACAATGAGCAGTTCTTC

cdr3_length: 14
clone_size: few
v_call: TRBV4-3
j_call: TRBJ2-3
d_call: -
cdr3_aa: CASSQESWPAKQYF
cdr3_nt: TGCGCCAGCAGCCAAGAATCGTGGCCGGCAAAGCAGTATTTT

cdr3_length: 18
clone_size: -
v_call: TRBV28
j_call: TRBJ2-1
d_call: TRBD1
cdr3_aa: CASSLTLVGTDTYNEQFF
cdr3_nt: TGTGCCAGCAGTCTAACCCTTGTCGGGACAGACACTTACAATGAGCAGTTCTTC

cdr3_length: 14
clone_size: once
v_call: TRBV29-1
j_call: TRBJ2-3
d_call: -
cdr3_aa: CSVWDAILTDTQYF
cdr3_nt: TGCAGCGTTTGGGACGCCATACTCACAGATACGCAGTATTTT

cdr3_length: 13
clone_size: many
v_call: TRBV21-1
j_call: TRBJ2-3
d_call: -
cdr3_aa: CASSKAGGDTQYF
cdr3_nt: TGTGCCAGCAGCAAAGCCGGGGGGGATACGCAGTATTTT

cdr3_length: 14
clone_size: -
v_call: TRBV20-1
j_call: TRBJ2-3
d_call: -
cdr3_aa: CSARDQGGVDTQYF
cdr3_nt: TGCAGTGCTAGAGATCAGGGGGGCGTAGATACGCAGTATTTT

cdr3_length: 15
clone_size: few
v_call: TRBV4-3
j_call: TRBJ2-3
d_call: TRBD2
cdr3_aa: CASSQWTSSPDTQYF
cdr3_nt: TGCGCCAGCAGCCAGTGGACTAGCTCCCCAGATACGCAGTATTTT

cdr3_length: 14
clone_size: few
v_call: TRBV27
j_call: TRBJ2-5
d_call: TRBD2
cdr3_aa: CASSPGLLQETQYF
cdr3_nt: TGTGCCAGCAGTCCGGGACTACTCCAAGAGACCCAGTACTTC

cdr3_length: 17
clone_size: many
v_call: TRBV7-9
j_call: TRBJ2-1
d_call: TRBD2
cdr3_aa: CASSLVPAGGTYNEQFF
cdr3_nt: TGTGCCAGCAGCTTAGTCCCGGCGGGGGGGACCTACAATGAGCAGTTCTTC

cdr3_length: 14
clone_size: few
v_call: TRBV25-1
j_call: TRBJ2-5
d_call: -
cdr3_aa: CASSEYGRQETQYF
cdr3_nt: TGTGCCAGCAGTGAATATGGGCGTCAAGAGACCCAGTACTTC

cdr3_length: 15
clone_size: many
v_call: TRBV27
j_call: TRBJ2-7
d_call: TRBD1
cdr3_aa: CASSSRTGGFYEQYF
cdr3_nt: TGTGCCAGCAGTTCTAGGACAGGGGGCTTCTACGAGCAGTACTTC

cdr3_length: 13
clone_size: many
v_call: TRBV29-1
j_call: TRBJ2-7
d_call: -
cdr3_aa: CSAMTTSSYEQYF
cdr3_nt: TGCAGCGCCATGACTACCAGCTCCTACGAGCAGTACTTC

cdr3_length: 14
clone_size: few
v_call: TRBV27
j_call: TRBJ2-1
d_call: TRBD1
cdr3_aa: CASSLSGQGREQFF
cdr3_nt: TGTGCCAGCAGTTTATCGGGACAGGGAAGAGAGCAGTTCTTC

cdr3_length: 14
clone_size: -
v_call: TRBV7-9
j_call: TRBJ2-5
d_call: TRBD1
cdr3_aa: CASSSDRDQETQYF
cdr3_nt: TGTGCCAGCAGCTCCGACAGGGACCAAGAGACCCAGTACTTC

cdr3_length: 15
clone_size: few
v_call: TRBV7-9
j_call: TRBJ1-1
d_call: -
cdr3_aa: CASSPPGWENTEAFF
cdr3_nt: TGTGCCAGCAGCCCACCCGGGTGGGAGAACACTGAAGCTTTCTTT

cdr3_length: 16
clone_size: many
v_call: TRBV29-1
j_call: TRBJ2-1
d_call: TRBD2
cdr3_aa: CSVVPATSGMFSEQFF
cdr3_nt: TGCAGCGTTGTCCCCGCGACTAGCGGGATGTTTAGTGAGCAGTTCTTC

cdr3_length: 14
clone_size: few
v_call: TRBV10-3
j_call: TRBJ2-7
d_call: -
cdr3_aa: CAISEMGVGYEQYF
cdr3_nt: TGTGCCATCAGTGAGATGGGGGTCGGCTACGAGCAGTACTTC

cdr3_length: 16
clone_size: many
v_call: TRBV7-2
j_call: TRBJ2-1
d_call: TRBD2
cdr3_aa: CASSLDPGLLLNEQFF
cdr3_nt: TGTGCCAGCAGCTTAGACCCGGGACTACTACTCAATGAGCAGTTCTTC

cdr3_length: 12
clone_size: few
v_call: TRBV3-1
j_call: TRBJ2-7
d_call: -
cdr3_aa: CASSSRRYEQYF
cdr3_nt: TGTGCCAGCAGCTCCCGGCGCTACGAGCAGTACTTC

cdr3_length: 15
clone_size: -
v_call: TRBV24-1
j_call: TRBJ2-7
d_call: TRBD1
cdr3_aa: CATSDGQGKPYEQYF
cdr3_nt: TGTGCCACCAGTGATGGACAGGGGAAGCCCTACGAGCAGTACTTC

cdr3_length: 15
clone_size: many
v_call: TRBV6-1
j_call: TRBJ2-1
d_call: -
cdr3_aa: CASNHEGGNINEQFF
cdr3_nt: TGTGCCAGCAACCACGAAGGGGGTAATATTAATGAGCAGTTCTTC

cdr3_length: 16
clone_size: -
v_call: TRBV15
j_call: TRBJ2-3
d_call: TRBD1
cdr3_aa: CATSSLTGTSTDTQYF
cdr3_nt: TGTGCCACCAGCAGCTTGACAGGGACAAGCACAGATACGCAGTATTTT

cdr3_length: 14
clone_size: few
v_call: TRBV27
j_call: TRBJ2-1
d_call: -
cdr3_aa: CASSLWASGSLQFF
cdr3_nt: -

cdr3_length: 13
clone_size: many
v_call: TRBV29-1
j_call: TRBJ2-1
d_call: TRBD1
cdr3_aa: CSARTGDYNEQFF
cdr3_nt: TGCAGTGCCCGGACAGGGGACTACAATGAGCAGTTCTTC

cdr3_length: 18
clone_size: few
v_call: TRBV5-6
j_call: TRBJ2-1
d_call: TRBD2
cdr3_aa: CASSLGSGRDPTYNEQFF
cdr3_nt: TGTGCCAGCAGCTTGGGTAGCGGGAGGGACCCTACCTACAATGAGCAGTTCTTC

cdr3_length: 15
clone_size: -
v_call: TRBV7-9
j_call: TRBJ2-7
d_call: TRBD1
cdr3_aa: CASSSVTGGTYEQYF
cdr3_nt: TGTGCCAGCAGCTCCGTGACAGGGGGCACCTACGAGCAGTACTTC

cdr3_length: 13
clone_size: few
v_call: TRBV5-5
j_call: TRBJ2-7
d_call: -
cdr3_aa: CASSFLQTYEQYF
cdr3_nt: TGTGCCAGCAGCTTTTTACAGACGTACGAGCAGTACTTC

cdr3_length: 15
clone_size: -
v_call: TRBV7-9
j_call: TRBJ2-2
d_call: -
cdr3_aa: CASSSYALGTGELFF
cdr3_nt: TGTGCCAGCAGCTCTTACGCTCTAGGCACCGGGGAGCTGTTTTTT

cdr3_length: 13
clone_size: few
v_call: TRBV11-2
j_call: TRBJ2-7
d_call: TRBD2
cdr3_aa: CASSLAQLAGQYF
cdr3_nt: TGTGCCAGCAGCTTAGCCCAACTAGCGGGGCAGTACTTC

cdr3_length: 18
clone_size: few
v_call: TRBV18
j_call: TRBJ2-1
d_call: -
cdr3_aa: CASSPADPSMGPYNEQFF
cdr3_nt: TGTGCCAGCTCACCGGCGGACCCTAGTATGGGGCCCTACAATGAGCAGTTCTTC

cdr3_length: 16
clone_size: -
v_call: TRBV7-9
j_call: TRBJ2-4
d_call: TRBD1
cdr3_aa: CASSSGTGEFWHIQYF
cdr3_nt: TGTGCCAGCAGCTCCGGGACAGGGGAATTTTGGCACATTCAGTACTTC

cdr3_length: 15
clone_size: few
v_call: TRBV7-9
j_call: TRBJ2-3
d_call: TRBD1
cdr3_aa: CASSSRGRRTDTQYF
cdr3_nt: TGTGCCAGCAGCTCCAGGGGGCGCCGCACAGATACGCAGTATTTT

cdr3_length: 17
clone_size: few
v_call: TRBV2
j_call: TRBJ2-7
d_call: TRBD2
cdr3_aa: CASSVFRLAGGSYEQYF
cdr3_nt: TGTGCCAGCAGTGTCTTTAGACTAGCTGGGGGCTCCTACGAGCAGTACTTC

cdr3_length: 13
clone_size: many
v_call: TRBV7-9
j_call: TRBJ2-5
d_call: -
cdr3_aa: CASKDGDQETQYF
cdr3_nt: TGTGCCAGCAAGGACGGGGACCAAGAGACCCAGTACTTC

cdr3_length: 13
clone_size: -
v_call: TRBV6-1
j_call: TRBJ2-7
d_call: -
cdr3_aa: CASWGLSSYEQYF
cdr3_nt: TGTGCCAGTTGGGGCCTAAGCTCCTACGAGCAGTACTTC

cdr3_length: 13
clone_size: few
v_call: TRBV15
j_call: TRBJ2-1
d_call: TRBD2
cdr3_aa: CATSLGLADGGVF
cdr3_nt: TGTGCCACCAGTCTAGGACTAGCGGACGGCGGGGTCTTC

cdr3_length: 13
clone_size: few
v_call: TRBV15
j_call: TRBJ2-7
d_call: -
cdr3_aa: CATSRAPWNEQYF
cdr3_nt: TGTGCCACCAGCAGAGCCCCTTGGAACGAGCAGTACTTC

cdr3_length: 15
clone_size: few
v_call: TRBV27
j_call: TRBJ1-1
d_call: -
cdr3_aa: CASSSVGHLNTEAFF
cdr3_nt: TGTGCCAGCAGTTCGGTGGGACACCTGAACACTGAAGCTTTCTTT

cdr3_length: 10
clone_size: few
v_call: TRBV7-2
j_call: TRBJ2-7
d_call: -
cdr3_aa: CASPEYEQYF
cdr3_nt: TGTGCCAGCCCAGAGTACGAGCAGTACTTC

cdr3_length: 13
clone_size: many
v_call: TRBV27
j_call: TRBJ2-1
d_call: -
cdr3_aa: CASSLHRNNEQFF
cdr3_nt: TGTGCCAGCAGTTTACACAGAAACAATGAGCAGTTCTTC

cdr3_length: 13
clone_size: few
v_call: TRBV15
j_call: TRBJ1-1
d_call: -
cdr3_aa: CATSRVRNTEAFF
cdr3_nt: TGTGCCACCAGCAGAGTCCGGAACACTGAAGCTTTCTTT

cdr3_length: 14
clone_size: many
v_call: TRBV4-1
j_call: TRBJ2-7
d_call: -
cdr3_aa: CASSQWARSYEQYF
cdr3_nt: TGCGCCAGCAGCCAATGGGCAAGGTCCTACGAGCAGTACTTC

cdr3_length: 13
clone_size: -
v_call: TRBV4-3
j_call: TRBJ2-1
d_call: TRBD2
cdr3_aa: CASSPRTSDEQFF
cdr3_nt: TGCGCCAGCAGCCCGAGAACTAGCGATGAGCAGTTCTTC